This note documents a single T cell receptor beta chain sequence. Its target is not known. The data originate from a study of CD4 T cells in relation to SARS-CoV-2 and coronaviruses. About the study: Negative control cultures got HIV-1 Nef peptides or no peptide.

With V trimmed by 3 bases and J by 8 bases, 16 bases remained unmatched. CDR3 length: 17 residues. Germline lookup yields CDR1 LNHDA and CDR2 SQIVND (reference sequence). Unexposed donor CD4+ T cells date from about 2011-2018, before the COVID-19 pandemic. The cells were cultured for around ten days before CD4+ T cells were isolated. On days 3 and 7, cultures got half fresh IL-2 medium. Some clones are missing from TCRdb's copy, which holds only in-frame ones; the method was immunoSEQ multiplex PCR. The sample records about 21,000 clones, approximately 82% being singletons. The receptor was derived from a human donor in good health. Sample: CD4+ T cells from PBMCs, cultured in vitro. V and J are TRBV19 and TRBJ2-1; 7 nucleotides align to TRBD2. CDR3 nucleotides: TGTGCCAGTAGTATTACGTTCGGGACTAACCCCATGCATGAGCAGTTCTTC. Amino acid sequence: CASSITFGTNPMHEQFF. Using reference TRBV19 and TRBJ2-1 for the parts outside the CDR3, the full variable domain is DGGITQSPKYLFRKEGQNVTLSCEQNLNHDAMYWYRQDPGQGLRLIYYSQIVNDFQKGDIAEGYSVSREKKESFPLTVTSAQKNPTAFYLCASSITFGTNPMHEQFFGPGTRLTVL.